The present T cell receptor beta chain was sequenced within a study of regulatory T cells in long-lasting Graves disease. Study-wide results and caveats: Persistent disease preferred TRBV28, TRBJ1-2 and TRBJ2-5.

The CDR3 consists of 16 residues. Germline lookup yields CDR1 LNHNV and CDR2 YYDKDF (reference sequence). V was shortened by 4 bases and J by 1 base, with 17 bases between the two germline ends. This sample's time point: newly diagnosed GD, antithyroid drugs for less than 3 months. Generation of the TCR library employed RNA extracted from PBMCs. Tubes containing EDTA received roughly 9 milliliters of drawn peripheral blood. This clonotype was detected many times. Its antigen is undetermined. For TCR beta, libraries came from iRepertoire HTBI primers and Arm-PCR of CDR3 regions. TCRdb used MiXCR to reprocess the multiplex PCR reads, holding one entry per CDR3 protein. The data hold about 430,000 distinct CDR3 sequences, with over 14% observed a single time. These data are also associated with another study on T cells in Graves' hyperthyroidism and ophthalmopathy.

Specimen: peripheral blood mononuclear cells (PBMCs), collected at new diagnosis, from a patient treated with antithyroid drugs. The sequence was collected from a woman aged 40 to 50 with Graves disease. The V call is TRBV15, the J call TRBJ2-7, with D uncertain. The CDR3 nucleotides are TGTGCCACCAGCATGACGGGCCGTCAGGAATCCTACGAGCAGTACTTC. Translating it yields CATSMTGRQESYEQYF.